The 25 T cell receptor beta chains below come from one sample, sequenced in a study of cytotoxic CD8 clonotypes in ibrutinib-treated CLL. Some clones are missing from TCRdb's copy, which holds only in-frame ones; the method was immunoSEQ multiplex PCR. The table has about 12,000 clones, approximately 85% seen once. The sample in question was PBMCs, obtained at disease progression, from a patient treated with ibrutinib. The receptors shown here come from a human donor with chronic lymphocytic leukemia.

The chain has TRBV5-1 and TRBJ2-5; 8 bases match TRBD2. The germline gives CDR1 SGHRS, CDR2 YFSETQ. This CDR3 has 17 residues. V was pared by 0 bases and J by 5 bases, with 12 bases of the junction left unmatched. CDR3 loop: CASSLVLAGLVGETQYF. The CDR3, as DNA: TGCGCCAGCAGCTTGGTGTTAGCGGGACTGGTCGGTGAGACCCAGTACTTC.

As to this clone: Distinct nucleotide sequences in the sample also encode this CDR3. The rearrangement uses TRBV29-1 and TRBJ2-3, with D uncertain. V was clipped by 2 bases and J by 3 bases, with 12 bases between them. The CDR3 is made up of 14 amino acids. Per germline, CDR1 SQVTM and CDR2 ANQGSEA. The chain's CDR3 is CSVEPGFGTDTQYF. The CDR3 bases are TGCAGCGTTGAACCAGGATTTGGGACAGATACGCAGTATTTT.

This sequence joins TRBV6-6 and TRBJ1-2; a weak D match, TRBD1 (6 bases). Trimming cost V 7 bases and J 8 bases, with 23 bases left between them. Germline CDR1 reads MNHNY; CDR2 reads SVGAGI (reference sequence). CDR3 length: 15 amino acids. In DNA form, the CDR3 reads TGTGCCAGCATTCTCGGGGGCCCCTATGCTCAAGGCTACACCTTC. This encodes CASILGGPYAQGYTF.

J is TRBJ2-1 and V is TRBV27; a possible D gene is TRBD1 (6 bases). The CDR3 covers 13 residues. Germline assignment: CDR1 MNHEY and CDR2 SMNVEV (reference sequence). The V end lost 5 bases, the J end lost 8 bases, and 13 bases lay between the germline ends. The CDR3 bases are TGTGCCAGCAGTCCATGGACAGCCTATGAGCAGTTCTTC. Translated, it gives CASSPWTAYEQFF.

The chain joins TRBV2 to TRBJ2-2, with D possibly being TRBD1 or TRBD2 (6 bases each). The CDR3 consists of 14 residues. Germline V gene data show CDR1 as SNHLY and CDR2 as FYNNEI. The CDR3 sequence is CAGRRGANTGELFF. In DNA, the CDR3 is TGTGCAGGTCGAAGGGGGGCCAACACCGGGGAGCTGTTTTTT.

The CDR3 loop is CASSERGPSQPQHF. CDR3 nucleotide sequence: TGCGCCAGCAGTGAGAGGGGCCCTTCTCAGCCCCAGCATTTT. The chain uses TRBV10-2 and TRBJ1-5, with a tentative D call TRBD1 (5 bases). The V gene lost 2 bases and the J gene lost 6 bases, with 11 bases spanning the gap. The CDR3 contains 14 residues. Germline values: CDR1 WSHSY, CDR2 SAAADI.

V is TRBV7-9 and J is TRBJ2-2, with TRBD2 as a possible D gene (5 bases). V was trimmed by 5 bases and J by 0 bases, leaving 13 bases between them. The germline V gene has CDR1 SEHNR and CDR2 FQNEAQ (reference sequence). This CDR3 has 16 amino acids. The CDR3 DNA reads TGTGCCAGCAGCGCACTGGGAGTTACGAACACCGGGGAGCTGTTTTTT. This translates into CASSALGVTNTGELFF.

The chain is built from TRBV30 and TRBJ2-1; D unclear. V was clipped by 1 base and J by 4 bases, with 8 bases between them. In germline, CDR1 is GTSNPN, CDR2 SVGIG (reference sequence). There are 13 residues in the CDR3. CDR3 region: CAWSAQEYNEQFF. The CDR3 nucleotides read TGTGCCTGGAGTGCCCAGGAGTACAATGAGCAGTTCTTC.

The chain has TRBV6-5 and TRBJ2-5, with TRBD1 matching over 8 bases. V gave up 4 bases and J gave up 7 bases; unmatched junction bases: 5. The CDR3 spans 13 residues. Looked up from germline, CDR1 is MNHEY and CDR2 is SVGAGI. In DNA form, the CDR3 reads TGTGCCAGCAGTTGGACAGGGCGGGGGACCCAGTACTTC. The encoded protein is CASSWTGRGTQYF.

The chain has TRBV11-2 and TRBJ2-4; a possible D gene is TRBD2 (6 bases). Trimming took 5 bases from V and 6 from J, leaving 11 bases between them. The germline V gene has CDR1 SGHAT and CDR2 FQNNGV. The CDR3 loop spans 13 amino acids. The CDR3 loop reads CASSPQAGNIQYF. The DNA for the CDR3 is TGTGCCAGCAGCCCGCAAGCGGGAAACATTCAGTACTTC.

This clone was picked up one time. The chain has TRBV9 and TRBJ2-5, with TRBD1 matching 10 bases. Germline assignment: CDR1 SGDLS and CDR2 YYNGEE. The CDR3 spans 16 residues. J gave up 4 bases and V 3 bases, and 9 bases lay outside the gene matches. The CDR3 region is CASSGTGTGDIETQYF. The DNA for the CDR3 is TGTGCCAGCAGCGGAACCGGGACAGGGGATATAGAGACCCAGTACTTC.

V is TRBV28 and J is TRBJ2-1, with TRBD2 matching over 12 bases. Trimming at V came to 3 bases and at J to 8 bases, leaving 5 bases not matched to a gene. The CDR3 spans 15 residues. Germline values: CDR1 MDHEN, CDR2 SYDVKM. This chain's CDR3 is CASSFMTSGSYEQFF. CDR3 coding DNA: TGTGCCAGCAGTTTCATGACTAGCGGGAGTTATGAGCAGTTCTTC.

The chain links TRBV19 to TRBJ1-4; D not certain. The V gene lost 6 bases and the J gene lost 4 bases, with 9 bases spanning the gap. CDR3 size: 13 residues. In germline, CDR1 is LNHDA, CDR2 SQIVND (reference sequence). CDR3 in DNA: TGTGCCAGTAGCGAACGGGGTAATGAAAAACTGTTTTTT. Its protein is CASSERGNEKLFF.

The J gene is TRBJ2-7, the V gene TRBV19; D is unclear. CDR3 length: 13 amino acids. Trimming removed 4 bases from V and 1 base from J, with 8 bases in between. Germline V gives CDR1 LNHDA, CDR2 SQIVND (reference sequence). CDR3 nucleotides: TGTGCCAGTAGTAGGGGTACTTCCTACGAGCAGTACTTC. The encoded protein is CASSRGTSYEQYF.

The chain uses TRBV5-1 and TRBJ1-5; D not certain. The V end lost 0 bases, the J end lost 0 bases, and 7 bases lay between the germline ends. CDR1 is SGHRS and CDR2 is YFSETQ in the germline V gene. The CDR3 is 15 amino acids. The CDR3 protein is CASSLVGNSNQPQHF. The CDR3 DNA reads TGCGCCAGCAGCTTGGTGGGGAATAGCAATCAGCCCCAGCATTTT.

This clone has just one count. V is TRBV5-1 and J is TRBJ2-6, with D unresolved. V was trimmed by 7 bases and J by 1 base, leaving 12 bases between them. CDR1 and CDR2 (germline): SGHRS, YFSETQ. This CDR3 region has 15 residues. This CDR3 reads CASLGGLSGANVLTF. Here the CDR3 DNA reads TGCGCCAGCCTGGGCGGATTATCTGGGGCCAACGTCCTGACTTTC.

The table lists this clone with a count of one. The J gene is TRBJ1-2, the V gene TRBV6-1, with D uncertain. Looked up from germline, CDR1 is MNHNS and CDR2 is SASEGT. Trimming cost V 8 bases and J 0 bases, with 10 bases left between them. This CDR3 is 13 amino acids long. CDR3 sequence: CASQQAANYGYTF. In DNA, the CDR3 is TGTGCCAGCCAGCAGGCCGCTAACTATGGCTACACCTTC.

This clone was seen once. The gene calls are TRBV19 and TRBJ2-7, with 7 bases that match TRBD1. Germline CDR1 and CDR2: LNHDA and SQIVND (reference sequence). This CDR3 spans 13 amino acids. V shed 5 bases, J shed 5 bases, and the junction held 6 bases outside the gene matches. CDR3 amino acids: CASSWDSADEQYF. For the CDR3, the DNA is TGTGCCAGTAGTTGGGACAGTGCGGACGAGCAGTACTTC.

The chain joins TRBV5-1 to TRBJ2-5, with D possibly being TRBD1 (5 bases). V was cut by 0 bases and J by 4 bases, with 10 bases left in between. The CDR3 is 14 residues long. The germline CDR1 and CDR2 sequences are SGHRS and YFSETQ. The CDR3: CASSLGRGRETQYF. The CDR3 DNA reads as TGCGCCAGCAGCTTGGGAAGGGGAAGAGAGACCCAGTACTTC.

The chain links TRBV27 to TRBJ2-7; TRBD1 agrees at 12 bases. The J segment lost 7 bases and the V segment lost 3 bases, leaving 7 bases of the junction unmatched. This CDR3 spans 15 amino acids. Per the germline V gene, CDR1 is MNHEY and CDR2 is SMNVEV (reference sequence). The CDR3: CASSLPGQGAGEQYF. The CDR3 region has the DNA TGTGCCAGCAGTTTGCCGGGACAGGGGGCGGGAGAGCAGTACTTC.

This chain links TRBV11-3 with TRBJ2-2; 8 nucleotides align to TRBD1. The CDR3 has 14 residues. V trimming: 2 bases; J trimming: 5 bases; junction bases outside the gene matches: 1. Germline lookup yields CDR1 SGHNT and CDR2 YENEEA. CDR3 coding DNA: TGTGCCAGCAGCTTAACAGGGGGTACCGGGGAGCTGTTTTTT. This translates into CASSLTGGTGELFF.

V usage is TRBV11-2 and J usage is TRBJ1-2; no clear D gene. Trimming stripped 1 base from V and 8 bases from J, with 11 bases between. CDR3 size: 13 residues. Germline values: CDR1 SGHAT, CDR2 FQNNGV. This CDR3 is CASSLGTARGYTF. For the CDR3, the DNA is TGTGCCAGCAGCTTAGGAACAGCGCGCGGCTACACCTTC.

This chain uses TRBV6-1 with TRBJ2-1; possible D gene TRBD1, 6 bases. The germline V gene has CDR1 MNHNS and CDR2 SASEGT. This CDR3 is built from 16 residues. Trimming stripped 3 bases from V and 0 bases from J, with 12 bases between. As DNA, the CDR3 is TGTGCCAGCAGTGAGGAACAGGGCAGCTCCTACAATGAGCAGTTCTTC. Encoded protein: CASSEEQGSSYNEQFF.

CDR3 sequence reads: CASSSRVEQFF. CDR3 DNA: TGTGCCAGTAGTAGTAGGGTTGAGCAGTTCTTC. This sequence joins TRBV19 and TRBJ2-1; D gene uncertain. The V end was cut by 4 bases, the J end by 9 bases, with 7 bases between. This CDR3 has 11 residues. Germline loops: CDR1 LNHDA, CDR2 SQIVND (reference sequence).

J is TRBJ1-2 and V is TRBV19, with D perhaps TRBD1 (6 bases). Germline V lookup: CDR1 LNHDA, CDR2 SQIVND (reference sequence). V lost 4 bases and J lost 7, with 19 bases in between. The CDR3 has 15 amino acids. The CDR3 protein is CASSKIRGSEAGYTF. Written as DNA, the CDR3 is TGTGCCAGTAGTAAGATCAGGGGCTCTGAAGCTGGCTACACCTTC.